This T cell receptor beta chain was obtained from a study of blood T cell repertoires in COVID-19. Study at large: T cells, B-cell-depleted T cells, or PBMCs provided the cDNA or gDNA that served as material.

This CDR3 is built from 14 residues. The ends were cut back, 2 bases at V and 3 bases at J, with 9 bases in the middle. Germline V gene data show CDR1 as MDHEN and CDR2 as SYDVKM. Per the study methods: Quantification of nucleated cells was approximated via reference gene primer amplification. Clones were sequenced by immunoSEQ multiplex PCR, and TCRdb holds only the in-frame ones, with some missing. V and J calls and clone size are as listed in that table; D and trimming were resolved from the DNA. Among roughly 100,000 clones listed, roughly nine tenths were seen once. A single count supports this clone.

The material sequenced was peripheral blood. The TCR originated in a human donor in a cohort sampled during active COVID-19. V and J are TRBV28 and TRBJ2-3, with D unresolved. CDR3 nucleotides: TGTGCCAGCAGTTTAAGCTCCATAACAGATACGCAGTATTTT. It codes for CASSLSSITDTQYF.